Listed below are T cell receptor beta chains from one sample, sequenced in a study of T-cell reconstitution after alpha-beta-depleted transplantation in children. TCRdb itself ran the PCR reads through MiXCR, one entry per CDR3 protein. The table records roughly 45,000 distinct CDR3 sequences, 7.5% to 10% of them present only once. The specimen comprised PBMCs, mostly from graft donor cells, sampled 60 days after TCRalphabeta/CD19-depleted stem cell transplant. The source of these receptors is a male patient between 2 and 9 years old who had a stem cell transplant for chronic granulomatous disease, so the T cells may come from the graft donor. CDR3s include the opening cysteine and the closing phenylalanine or tryptophan. The order of the fields is V gene, clone size, D gene, J gene, CDR3 DNA, CDR3 protein. A D gene is named only where the DNA matches it firmly. The size field is filled for only some rows; it gives once, few, many or a size class.

TRBV20-1	few	TRBD1	TRBJ2-5	TGCAGTGCTAGACCCTTGGGGAAAACCGGGACAGGGGTTAGGACCCAGTACTTC	CSARPLGKTGTGVRTQYF
TRBV6-1	-	TRBD2	TRBJ2-1	TGTGCCAGCAGTGGGGACTACCGCTCCTACAATGAGCAGTTCTTC	CASSGDYRSYNEQFF
TRBV7-9	many	TRBD1	TRBJ2-5	TGTGCCACGGACAGGGGATTCCAAGAGACCCAGTACTTC	CATDRGFQETQYF
TRBV27	few	-	TRBJ1-1	TGTGCCAGCAACCGGTTAGGGGGCACTGAAGCTTTCTTT	CASNRLGGTEAFF
TRBV4-2	many	TRBD2	TRBJ2-4	TGTGCCAGCAGCCAAGATCCGGGACTAGCGGGAGTCAAAAACATTCAGTACTTC	CASSQDPGLAGVKNIQYF
TRBV6-5	many	-	TRBJ1-6	TGTGCCAGCAGTTACATGGTCCAGGACCTACGACCCCTCCACTTT	CASSYMVQDLRPLHF
TRBV6-5	many	TRBD2	TRBJ2-3	TGTGCCAGCCTCCCAAGACGGGAGGGGCCCACAGATACGCAGTATTTT	CASLPRREGPTDTQYF
TRBV12-3/TRBV12-4	many	TRBD2	TRBJ2-1	TGTGCCAGCAGCTCCACAAGGACTAGCGGGAGCTCCTACAATGAGCAGTTCTTC	CASSSTRTSGSSYNEQFF
TRBV7-9	many	-	TRBJ1-1	TGTGCCAGCTCACGACAGGCTGAAGCTTTCTTT	CASSRQAEAFF
TRBV20-1	many	TRBD2	TRBJ2-5	TGCAGTGCTAAGCTACCCGGACTAGCGGGAAACGTTAAGTACTTC	CSAKLPGLAGNVKYF
TRBV20-1	few	-	TRBJ2-1	TGCAGTGCTAGAGGGGCGAATGAGCAGTTCTTC	CSARGANEQFF
TRBV6-2/TRBV6-3	few	TRBD2	TRBJ2-7	TGTGCCAGCAGTTCCCCCCAAATAACGGACAGGGGGGACACTAGCGGGAGGCCTGTCTACGAGCAGTACTTC	CASSSPQITDRGDTSGRPVYEQYF
TRBV29-1	many	TRBD1	TRBJ2-4	TGCAGCACCTTAGACAGGGTGGGGGACATTCAGTACTTC	CSTLDRVGDIQYF
TRBV7-2	-	-	TRBJ2-6	TGTGCCAGCAGCTTAGCTAGCTCTGGGGCCAACGTCCTGACTTTC	CASSLASSGANVLTF
TRBV19	-	TRBD1	TRBJ1-5	TGTGCCAGTAGTCACAGGGGGGGGGACAATCAGCCCCAGCATTTT	CASSHRGGDNQPQHF
TRBV7-9	many	-	TRBJ2-1	TGTGCCAGCAGCTCGCTAGCTCGGGTGGGCAATGAGCAGTTCTTC	CASSSLARVGNEQFF
TRBV7-3	many	-	TRBJ2-7	TGTGCCAGCAGCCCGGGACCAGGGTACGAGCAGTACTTC	CASSPGPGYEQYF
TRBV29-1	few	-	TRBJ2-7	TGCAGCGTCGCCGTGGCTAGCCTTTCCTACGAGCAGTACTTC	CSVAVASLSYEQYF
TRBV18	few	TRBD1	TRBJ2-7	TGTGCCAGCTCACCAAGACAGGGATACTCCTACGAGCAGTACTTC	CASSPRQGYSYEQYF
TRBV6-2/TRBV6-3	-	-	TRBJ2-3	TGTGCCAGCAGTTCCAAGCGGCGGACGACCACAGATACGCAGTATTTT	CASSSKRRTTTDTQYF
TRBV14	many	-	TRBJ2-3	TGTGCCAGCAGCCAGTCAATCACAGATACGCAGTATTTT	CASSQSITDTQYF
TRBV20-1	few	-	TRBJ1-4	TGCAGTGCTAGACGGGGAGGTTGGGGTTATAAAAAACTGTTTTTT	CSARRGGWGYKKLFF
TRBV4-1	many	TRBD2	TRBJ2-1	TGCGCCAGCAGCCAAGGCTTTTTGGCGGGAGGAAGGAATGAGCAGTTCTTC	CASSQGFLAGGRNEQFF
TRBV20-1	few	TRBD2	TRBJ2-1	TGCAGTGCTATCCTCGGGACTAGGTGGGACAATGAGCAGTTCTTC	CSAILGTRWDNEQFF
TRBV10-1	many	TRBD2	TRBJ2-7	TGCGCCAGCAGTGAGTCGTTGGGAGGGTACGAGCAGTACTTC	CASSESLGGYEQYF
TRBV18	-	-	TRBJ1-3	TGTGCCAGCTATCCAGTGACGGTGGGAAACGCCATATATTTT	CASYPVTVGNAIYF
TRBV9	-	TRBD2	TRBJ2-5	TGTGCCAGCAGCCCCCCCCCGCGAGGACTAGCTTTGGCAGAGACCCAGTACTTC	CASSPPPRGLALAETQYF
TRBV28	many	TRBD2	TRBJ2-1	TGTGCCAGCAGTTTATCCGGGACTAGAGGCCCCCGGGGCTACAATGAGCAGTTCTTC	CASSLSGTRGPRGYNEQFF
TRBV29-1	-	-	TRBJ1-4	TGCAGCGGACGACGGCCCGCTGATGAAAAACTGTTTTTT	CSGRRPADEKLFF
TRBV5-1	-	-	TRBJ2-2	TGCGCCAGCAGCTCTGATCTTCCCGGGGAGCTGTTTTTT	CASSSDLPGELFF
TRBV5-1	many	-	TRBJ1-2	TGCGCCAGCAGCTTGGTGCCCAGGAAGGGCTACACCTTC	CASSLVPRKGYTF
TRBV6-1	many	TRBD1	TRBJ2-7	TGTGCCAGCAGTGCCGGGACAGGGTCGGTCGAGCAGTACTTC	CASSAGTGSVEQYF
TRBV20-1	medium-sized	-	TRBJ2-7	TGCAGTGCTAGACGTTCCGGGGGAAGCTCCTACGAGCAGTACTTC	CSARRSGGSSYEQYF
TRBV28	many	TRBD1	TRBJ2-7	TGTGCCAGCAGTTTCGGGACAGGGAGAAGGAAGTACTTC	CASSFGTGRRKYF
TRBV7-9	many	-	TRBJ2-3	TGTGCCAGCAGCTGGCAAGGCCCAGCGAGCACAGATACGCAGTATTTT	CASSWQGPASTDTQYF
TRBV6-1	many	TRBD1	TRBJ2-7	TGTGCCAGCAAAAAAGGGACAGGGTTATACGAGCAGTACTTC	CASKKGTGLYEQYF
TRBV20-1	many	TRBD2	TRBJ2-7	TGCAGTGCTTACGGGACTAGCGAGACCTACGAGCAGTACTTC	CSAYGTSETYEQYF
TRBV3-1	many	-	TRBJ2-7	TGTGCCAGCAGCCAAGTTGAGCGCGAGCAGTACTTC	CASSQVEREQYF
TRBV7-2	many	-	TRBJ2-1	TGTGCCAGCAGCTTAGGGAGGTTCTCCTACAATGAGCAGTTCTTC	CASSLGRFSYNEQFF
TRBV20-1	many	-	TRBJ1-1	TGCAGTGCTAGTAACTTGGCTTCCCGCTCTGAAGCTTTCTTT	CSASNLASRSEAFF
TRBV20-1	few	-	TRBJ1-2	TGCAGTGCTAGAATAGGCCTCACCTATGGCTACACCTTC	CSARIGLTYGYTF